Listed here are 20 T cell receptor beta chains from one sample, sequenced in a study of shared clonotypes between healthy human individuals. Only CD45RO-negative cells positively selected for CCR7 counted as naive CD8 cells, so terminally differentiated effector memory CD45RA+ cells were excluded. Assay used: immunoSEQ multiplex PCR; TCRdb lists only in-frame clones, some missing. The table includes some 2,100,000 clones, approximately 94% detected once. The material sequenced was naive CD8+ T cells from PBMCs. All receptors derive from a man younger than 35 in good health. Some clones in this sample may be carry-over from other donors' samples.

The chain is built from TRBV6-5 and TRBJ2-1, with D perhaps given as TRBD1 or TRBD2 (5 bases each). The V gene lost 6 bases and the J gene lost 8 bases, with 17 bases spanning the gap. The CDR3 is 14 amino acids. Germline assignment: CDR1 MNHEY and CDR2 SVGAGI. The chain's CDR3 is CASRTGTPWDEQFF. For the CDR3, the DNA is TGTGCCAGCAGGACCGGGACCCCCTGGGATGAGCAGTTCTTC.

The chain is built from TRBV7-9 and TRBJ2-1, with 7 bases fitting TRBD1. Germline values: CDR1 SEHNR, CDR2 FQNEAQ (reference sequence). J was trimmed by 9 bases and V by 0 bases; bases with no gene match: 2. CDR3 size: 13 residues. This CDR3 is CASSLAGTAEQFF. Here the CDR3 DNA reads TGTGCCAGCAGCTTAGCCGGGACAGCTGAGCAGTTCTTC.

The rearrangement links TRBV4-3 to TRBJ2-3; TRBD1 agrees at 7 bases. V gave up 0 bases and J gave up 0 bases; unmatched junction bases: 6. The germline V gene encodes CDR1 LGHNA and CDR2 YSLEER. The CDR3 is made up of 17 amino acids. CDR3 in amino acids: CASSQDSAGGSTDTQYF. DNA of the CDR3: TGCGCCAGCAGCCAAGATTCGGCAGGGGGTAGCACAGATACGCAGTATTTT.

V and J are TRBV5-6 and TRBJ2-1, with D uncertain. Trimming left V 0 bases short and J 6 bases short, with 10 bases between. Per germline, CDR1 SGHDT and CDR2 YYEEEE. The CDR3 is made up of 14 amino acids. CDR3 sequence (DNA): TGTGCCAGCAGCTTGGGGTTAGGCGGCAATGAGCAGTTCTTC. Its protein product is CASSLGLGGNEQFF.

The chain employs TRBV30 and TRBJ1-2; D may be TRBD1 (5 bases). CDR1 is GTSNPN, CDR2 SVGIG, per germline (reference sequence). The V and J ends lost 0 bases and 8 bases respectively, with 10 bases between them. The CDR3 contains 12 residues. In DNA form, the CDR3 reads TGTGCCTGGAGTGTACTGGGGGAAGGCTACACCTTC. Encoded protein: CAWSVLGEGYTF.

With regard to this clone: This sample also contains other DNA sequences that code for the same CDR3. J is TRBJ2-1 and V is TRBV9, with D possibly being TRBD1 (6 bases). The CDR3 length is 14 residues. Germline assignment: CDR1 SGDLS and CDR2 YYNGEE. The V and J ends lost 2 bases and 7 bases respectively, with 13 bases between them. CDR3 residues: CASSVSGRGNEQFF. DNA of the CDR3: TGTGCCAGCAGCGTGTCGGGCAGGGGTAATGAGCAGTTCTTC.

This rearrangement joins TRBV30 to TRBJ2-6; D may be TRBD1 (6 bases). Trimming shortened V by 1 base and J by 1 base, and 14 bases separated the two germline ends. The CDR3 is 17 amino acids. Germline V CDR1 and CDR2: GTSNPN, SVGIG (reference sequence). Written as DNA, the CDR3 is TGTGCCTGGAGTGCCGGTACAGGGATATCTGGGGCCAACGTCCTGACTTTC. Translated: CAWSAGTGISGANVLTF. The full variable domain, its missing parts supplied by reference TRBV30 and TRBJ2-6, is SQTIHQWPATLVQPVGSPLSLECTVEGTSNPNLYWYRQAAGRGLQLLFYSVGIGQISSEVPQNLSASRPQDRQFILSSKKLLLSDSGFYLCAWSAGTGISGANVLTFGAGSRLTVL.

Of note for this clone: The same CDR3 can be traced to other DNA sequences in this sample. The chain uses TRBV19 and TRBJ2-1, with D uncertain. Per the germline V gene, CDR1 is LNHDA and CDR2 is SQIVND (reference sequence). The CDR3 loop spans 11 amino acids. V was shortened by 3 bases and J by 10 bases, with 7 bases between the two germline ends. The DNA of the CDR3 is TGTGCCAGTAGTATTGGTAGGGAGCAGTTCTTC. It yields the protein CASSIGREQFF.

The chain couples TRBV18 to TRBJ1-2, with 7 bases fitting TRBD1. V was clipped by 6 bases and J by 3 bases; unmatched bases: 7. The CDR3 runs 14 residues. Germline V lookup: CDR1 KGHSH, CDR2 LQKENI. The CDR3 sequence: CASSRQGVDYGYTF. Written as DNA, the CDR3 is TGTGCCAGCTCCCGGCAGGGGGTCGACTATGGCTACACCTTC.

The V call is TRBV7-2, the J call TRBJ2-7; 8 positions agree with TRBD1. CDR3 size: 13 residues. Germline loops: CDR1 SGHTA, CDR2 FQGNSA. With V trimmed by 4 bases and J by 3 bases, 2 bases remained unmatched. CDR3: CASSSGGGYEQYF. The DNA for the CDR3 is TGTGCCAGCAGCTCAGGGGGCGGCTACGAGCAGTACTTC. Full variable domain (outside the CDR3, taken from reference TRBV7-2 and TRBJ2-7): GAGVSQSPSNKVTEKGKDVELRCDPISGHTALYWYRQSLGQGLEFLIYFQGNSAPDKSGLPSDRFSAERTGGSVSTLTIQRTQQEDSAVYLCASSSGGGYEQYFGPGTRLTVT.

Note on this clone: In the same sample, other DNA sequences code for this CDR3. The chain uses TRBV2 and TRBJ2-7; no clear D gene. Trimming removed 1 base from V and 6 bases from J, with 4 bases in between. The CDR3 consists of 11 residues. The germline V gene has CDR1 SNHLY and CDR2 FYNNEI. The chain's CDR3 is CASSEGVEQYF. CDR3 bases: TGTGCCAGCAGTGAAGGCGTCGAGCAGTACTTC. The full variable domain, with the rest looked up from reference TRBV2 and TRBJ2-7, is EPEVTQTPSHQVTQMGQEVILRCVPISNHLYFYWYRQILGQKVEFLVSFYNNEISEKSEIFDDQFSVERPDGSNFTLKIRSTKLEDSAMYFCASSEGVEQYFGPGTRLTVT.

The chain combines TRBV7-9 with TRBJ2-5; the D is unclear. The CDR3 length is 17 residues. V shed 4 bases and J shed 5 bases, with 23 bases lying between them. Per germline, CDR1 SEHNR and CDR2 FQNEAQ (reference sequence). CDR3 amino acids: CASSYPVALSEWETQYF. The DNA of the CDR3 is TGTGCCAGCAGCTACCCCGTGGCCCTTTCCGAGTGGGAGACCCAGTACTTC.

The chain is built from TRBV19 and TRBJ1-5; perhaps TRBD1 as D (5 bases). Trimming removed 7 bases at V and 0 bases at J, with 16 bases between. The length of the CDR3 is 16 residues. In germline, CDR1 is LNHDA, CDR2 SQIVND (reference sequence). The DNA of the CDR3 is TGTGCCAGTACCATGTGGGGGATTAATAGCAATCAGCCCCAGCATTTT. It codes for CASTMWGINSNQPQHF.

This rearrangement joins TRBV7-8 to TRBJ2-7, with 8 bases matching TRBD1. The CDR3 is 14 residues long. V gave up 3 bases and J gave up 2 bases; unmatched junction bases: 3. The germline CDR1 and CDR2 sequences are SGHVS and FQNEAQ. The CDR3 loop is CASSFGTGPYEQYF. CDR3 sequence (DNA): TGTGCCAGCAGCTTTGGGACAGGACCCTACGAGCAGTACTTC.

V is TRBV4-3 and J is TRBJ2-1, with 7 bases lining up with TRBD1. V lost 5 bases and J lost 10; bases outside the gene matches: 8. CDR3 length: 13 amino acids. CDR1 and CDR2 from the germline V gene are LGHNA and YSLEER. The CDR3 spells CASSAHRGGEQFF. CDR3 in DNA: TGCGCCAGCAGCGCCCACAGGGGTGGGGAGCAGTTCTTC.

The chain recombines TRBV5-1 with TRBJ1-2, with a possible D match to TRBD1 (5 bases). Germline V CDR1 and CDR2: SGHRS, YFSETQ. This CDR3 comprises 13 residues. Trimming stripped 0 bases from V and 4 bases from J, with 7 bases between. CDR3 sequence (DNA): TGCGCCAGCAGCTTGGACAGGCTCTATGGCTACACCTTC. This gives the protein CASSLDRLYGYTF. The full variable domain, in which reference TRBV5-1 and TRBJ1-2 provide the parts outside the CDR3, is KAGVTQTPRYLIKTRGQQVTLSCSPISGHRSVSWYQQTPGQGLQFLFEYFSETQRNKGNFPGRFSGRQFSNSRSEMNVSTLELGDSALYLCASSLDRLYGYTFGSGTRLTVV.

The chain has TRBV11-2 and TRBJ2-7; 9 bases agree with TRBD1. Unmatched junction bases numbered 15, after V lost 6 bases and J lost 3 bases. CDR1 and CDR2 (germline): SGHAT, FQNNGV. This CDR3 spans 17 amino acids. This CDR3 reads CASSSPPGTGRLYEQYF. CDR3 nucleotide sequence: TGTGCCAGCAGTTCTCCCCCCGGGACAGGGCGCCTCTACGAGCAGTACTTC. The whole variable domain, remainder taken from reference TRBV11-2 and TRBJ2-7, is EAGVAQSPRYKIIEKRQSVAFWCNPISGHATLYWYQQILGQGPKLLIQFQNNGVVDDSQLPKDRFSAERLKGVDSTLKIQPAKLEDSAVYLCASSSPPGTGRLYEQYFGPGTRLTVT.

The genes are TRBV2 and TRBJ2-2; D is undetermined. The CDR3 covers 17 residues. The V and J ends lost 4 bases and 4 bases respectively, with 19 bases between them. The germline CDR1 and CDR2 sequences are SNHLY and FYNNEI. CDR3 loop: CASSVGLWVLGTGELFF. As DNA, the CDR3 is TGTGCCAGCAGTGTGGGTCTGTGGGTTCTGGGCACCGGGGAGCTGTTTTTT.

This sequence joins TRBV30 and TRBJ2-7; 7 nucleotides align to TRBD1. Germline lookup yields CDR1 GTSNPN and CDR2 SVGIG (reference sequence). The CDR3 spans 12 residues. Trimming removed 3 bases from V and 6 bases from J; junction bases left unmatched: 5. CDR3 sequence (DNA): TGTGCCTGGAGCGACGACAGGGTCGAGCAGTACTTC. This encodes CAWSDDRVEQYF. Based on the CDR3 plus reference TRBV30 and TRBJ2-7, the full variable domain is SQTIHQWPATLVQPVGSPLSLECTVEGTSNPNLYWYRQAAGRGLQLLFYSVGIGQISSEVPQNLSASRPQDRQFILSSKKLLLSDSGFYLCAWSDDRVEQYFGPGTRLTVT.

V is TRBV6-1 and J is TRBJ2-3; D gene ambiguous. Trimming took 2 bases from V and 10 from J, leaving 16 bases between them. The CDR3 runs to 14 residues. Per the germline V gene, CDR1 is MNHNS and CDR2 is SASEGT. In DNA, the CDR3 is TGTGCCAGCAGTGAATGGAGAGCAGGTTTTGCGCAGTATTTT. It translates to CASSEWRAGFAQYF.